This is a list of T cell receptor beta chains from one sample in a study of T cell responses to AZD1222 COVID-19 vaccine. TCRdb's copy holds only in-frame clones and misses some; the assay was immunoSEQ multiplex PCR. The data show under 150,000 clones, with around 93% seen just once and approximately 2.1% held by the top ten. The source was peripheral blood, collected on day 0 of AZD1222 vaccination. All receptors derive from an adult in good health. The CDR3 runs from the conserved cysteine through the conserved F or W. The order of the fields is V gene, clone size, CDR3 length, D gene, J gene, CDR3 protein, CDR3 DNA. D genes are given only for firm matches. A clone size is listed for some rows: how often the clone was seen (once, few, many), or a class if it is expanded.

TRBV9	-	15	TRBD2	TRBJ2-7	CASSVSASGKYEQYF	TGTGCCAGCAGCGTGTCTGCTAGCGGGAAATACGAGCAGTACTTC
TRBV11-1	few	14	-	TRBJ1-2	CASSLSGEVYGYTF	TGTGCCAGCAGCTTATCAGGGGAGGTCTATGGCTACACCTTC
TRBV6-1	once	14	-	TRBJ2-3	CASSEGRAEDTQYF	TGTGCCAGCAGTGAAGGCCGAGCGGAAGATACGCAGTATTTT
TRBV29-1	once	13	-	TRBJ1-1	CSVSGILNTEAFF	TGCAGCGTGTCCGGGATTTTGAACACTGAAGCTTTCTTT
TRBV2	-	13	TRBD1	TRBJ2-4	CASRDRGLSIQYF	TGTGCCAGCAGAGACAGGGGGCTGAGCATTCAGTACTTC
TRBV3-1/TRBV3-2	-	17	TRBD2	TRBJ2-3	CASSQGLPGGLTDTQYF	TGTGCCAGCAGCCAAGGTCTGCCGGGGGGACTCACAGATACGCAGTATTTT
TRBV2	once	16	TRBD2	TRBJ2-5	CASSATILLAGETQYF	TGTGCCAGCAGCGCCACAATCCTACTAGCGGGTGAGACCCAGTACTTC
TRBV5-1	-	15	TRBD1	TRBJ2-7	CASSRGGQGIYEQYF	TGCGCCAGCAGTCGCGGCGGACAGGGAATTTACGAGCAGTACTTC
TRBV24-1	-	15	-	TRBJ2-1	CATSEGRSSYNEQFF	TGTGCCACCAGTGAGGGACGGTCCTCCTACAATGAGCAGTTCTTC
TRBV7-2	-	14	-	TRBJ2-7	CASSLEAGKYEQYF	TGTGCCAGCAGCTTAGAGGCAGGGAAATACGAGCAGTACTTC
TRBV7-9	-	16	-	TRBJ2-7	CASSLALGLLSYEQYF	TGTGCCAGCAGCTTAGCGTTGGGACTTCTCTCCTACGAGCAGTACTTC
TRBV5-1	-	14	TRBD1	TRBJ1-4	CASSLGTGAEKLFF	TGCGCCAGCAGCCTTGGGACAGGGGCTGAAAAACTGTTTTTT
TRBV27	-	17	TRBD2	TRBJ2-1	CASTLKGSGAIYNEQFF	TGTGCCAGCACCCTAAAGGGTAGCGGGGCTATCTACAATGAGCAGTTCTTC
TRBV30	-	17	TRBD1	TRBJ1-1	CAWSPTRDRGRDTEAFF	TGTGCCTGGAGTCCTACCCGGGACAGGGGGCGAGATACTGAAGCTTTCTTT
TRBV19	-	15	-	TRBJ1-5	CASSISHSYNQPQHF	TGTGCCAGTAGTATTTCCCACAGCTACAATCAGCCCCAGCATTTT
TRBV2	-	14	TRBD1	TRBJ1-2	CATSYRGRNYGYTF	TGTGCCACTTCATACAGGGGGCGCAACTATGGCTACACCTTC
TRBV7-6	many	16	-	TRBJ1-6	CASSLVSGAANSPLHF	TGTGCCAGCAGCTTAGTATCAGGGGCAGCGAATTCACCCCTCCACTTT
TRBV14	once	15	-	TRBJ1-1	CASSQESGARTEAFF	TGTGCCAGCAGCCAAGAGTCAGGGGCGAGAACTGAAGCTTTCTTT
TRBV9	-	14	-	TRBJ2-3	CASSVDTVTNTQYF	TGTGCCAGCAGCGTAGATACCGTCACTAATACGCAGTATTTT
TRBV7-6	-	19	-	TRBJ1-1	CASSSLRRWGRVLNTEAFF	TGTGCCAGCAGCTCCTTAAGGCGGTGGGGGCGGGTTTTGAACACTGAAGCTTTCTTT